This T cell receptor (beta chain) was identified during a study of molecular identifiers for immune sequencing clone quantification (dated by TCRdb to the late 2010s). At the level of the whole study: For a replicate experiment, RNA from roughly 20,000 or 100,000 naive CD8 T cells was divided into five aliquots, and four of the five aliquots were sequenced. This methods study benchmarked molecular-identifier clustering-based TCR repertoire sequencing (MIDCIRS) and TCR RNA copy counting, using CD8 T cells to do so.

Libraries of naive CD8 T cells were built from anywhere between about 17,000 and 1,000,000 sorted cells, with 10%, 30% or 50% of the purified RNA used. Naive CD8 T cells were FACS-sorted as CD8+CD4-CCR7+CD45RA+ on a BD FACSAria II into RLT Plus buffer. Roughly ten TCR copies' worth of Jurkat RNA were spiked into roughly 17,000-1,100,000 naive CD8 T cell samples to test detection sensitivity. CD8 T cells were enriched with RosetteSep CD8+ T Cell Enrichment Cocktail and Ficoll-Paque, followed by ACK red cell lysis. Overall study outcomes, separate from this receptor: In CMV-specific effector cells, over 99% of molecules were held by clones above 20 RNA copies, whereas under 1% of molecules were held by such clones in naive cells. Without barcode sub-clustering, chimeric consensus sequences inflated TCR diversity; chimeras reached as high as 47%. Spiked-in Jurkat TCR RNA equivalent to a single cell was reported to be detectable even among approximately 1.1 million naive CD8 T cells. Modeling estimated 2.5 to 3.5 recovered TCR RNA copies per cell, compared with approximately 10 by digital PCR, which implies approximately 30% capture efficiency. Spiked-in Jurkat TCR RNA (approximately 10 copies' worth), which is not part of the donor repertoire, was contained in the naive libraries. Highly expanded clone sizes could be underestimated if identical TCR molecules share a barcode.

This clonotype was counted many times. Which antigen it targets is not known. Base quality data are lacking; no much larger clone is found one base away. Library method: PCR. Sequencing instrument: Illumina HiSeq 4000. Bulk TCR libraries were prepared as previously described, using TCR primers listed in Table S5. Total RNA was purified with the Qiagen AllPrep DNA/RNA kit. Reads from multiple sequencing runs of the same library were pooled before analysis. The paper's processing steps were these. Reads were retained only if their TCR constant sequence matched exactly, and those retained reads were trimmed to 150 nt and grouped according to their 12-nt molecular barcodes. Within each barcode group, reads were sub-clustered at a 15% Levenshtein threshold, and quality-weighted consensus sequences were built per RNA molecule. Non-functional sequences were removed, as were lower-count sequences one edit away from another. Based on fitting two negative binomial distributions, any barcode sub-cluster with under 20% of the maximum read count was discarded. The public reads were quality trimmed at Q25 with fastp and then assembled into clones with MiXCR by TCRdb, keeping productive beta chains. Every entry covers one CDR3 protein and lists the most common genes and DNA from its rows. In this record, the V and J calls reflect TCRdb's handling and not the investigators' own analysis. Counted in this sample were around 65,000 distinct CDR3 sequences; less than 20% of them appeared once. 1.4% to 1.5% of the sample comes from the top ten.

The receptor's source is a human donor in good health. Some libraries in this study had Jurkat cell RNA spiked in. Sequencing was done on a sample of naive CD8+ T cells from blood, with Jurkat cell RNA spiked in. The sample's cell subset or site label, in plain terms: FACS-sorted CD8+CD4-CCR7+CD45RA+ naive T cells.

The DNA sequence is TGTGCCAGCAGTACCACAGGGGGATACAATGAGCAGTTCTTC. Its amino acids are CASSTTGGYNEQFF. The sequence joins TRBV6-2 or TRBV6-3 to TRBJ2-1, with 8 bases matching TRBD1. Spanning cysteine to phenylalanine, the CDR3 consists of 14 amino acids. The DNA shown is the 42-base CDR3, in frame from base 1. The germline V gene encodes CDR1 MNHEY and CDR2 SVGEGT. Unmatched junction bases come to 4, with V trimmed by 5 bases and J by 4 bases.